A single sample gave rise to the 31 T cell receptor beta chains below, sequenced in a study of vaccination and CD4 T cells after COVID-19. With the Oncomine TCR Beta short-read assay, DNA from cultured CD4+ T cells was sequenced. TCRdb recomputed calls from the PCR reads with MiXCR, one row per CDR3 protein. The data show more than 15,000 distinct CDR3 sequences, about 56% seen once. Treatment of the sample: 10-day PBMC culture with coronavirus spike peptide pools or control peptides (ViraFEST assay). Which antigens these TCRs recognize remains unknown. Sequenced: CD4+ T cells from blood, cultured in vitro. These receptors were taken from a human donor who had recovered from COVID-19.

This clonotype was counted once. The chain combines TRBV25-1 with TRBJ1-1; no definite D call. CDR1 MGHDK and CDR2 SYGVNS come from the germline V gene. The length of the CDR3 is 18 residues. The V end was cut by 2 bases, the J end by 1 base, with 20 bases between. In DNA form, the CDR3 reads TGTGCCAGCAGTGAAGAGGTGGCACGGCCTCAGGAGAACACTGAAGCTTTCTTT. Encoded protein: CASSEEVARPQENTEAFF.

J is TRBJ1-1 and V is TRBV2; TRBD1 is a possible D gene (5 bases). V lost 9 bases and J 0 bases, leaving 11 bases between the germline ends. Germline assignment: CDR1 SNHLY and CDR2 FYNNEI. The CDR3 runs 13 residues. CDR3 bases: TGTGCCAGTTCCCGGGACGTGAACACTGAAGCTTTCTTT. Translation gives CASSRDVNTEAFF.

This clonotype has just a few counts. J is TRBJ2-1 and V is TRBV5-1; 7 nucleotides agree with TRBD2. Germline CDR1 SGHRS, CDR2 YFSETQ. The CDR3 is 15 amino acids. The V gene end was trimmed by 4 bases and the J gene end by 3 bases; junction bases not matched to a gene: 7. The CDR3 region is CASSTNGGIYNEQFF. The CDR3 coding sequence is TGCGCCAGCAGCACGAACGGGGGGATCTACAATGAGCAGTTCTTC.

This chain connects TRBV6-1 to TRBJ1-5; maybe TRBD1 (6 bases). Germline CDR1 is MNHNS and CDR2 is SASEGT. V dropped 7 bases and J dropped 1 base, with 11 bases sitting between them. This CDR3 region has 14 residues. This CDR3 reads CASKRQASNQPQHF. The CDR3 nucleotides read TGTGCCAGCAAAAGACAGGCCAGCAATCAGCCCCAGCATTTT.

This chain links TRBV21-1 with TRBJ1-5; the table's D call of TRBD1 was not tested on the DNA. TRBV21-1 is a known pseudogene. The CDR3 covers 15 residues. DNA of the CDR3: TGTGCCAGCAGCAAACAAAGGGACAGCAATCAGCCCCAGCATTTT. It specifies CASSKQRDSNQPQHF.

The rearrangement uses TRBV20-1 and TRBJ2-3; the D gene is possibly TRBD2 (7 bases). This CDR3 has 16 residues. The V end was cut by 0 bases, the J end by 10 bases, with 23 bases between. Germline V gene sequence: CDR1 DFQATT, CDR2 SNEGSKA (reference sequence). In DNA, the CDR3 is TGCAGTGCTAGAGATCCCGGGGGGCGCACCGGGTATGCGCAGTATTTT. Protein product: CSARDPGGRTGYAQYF.

The rearrangement links TRBV21-1 to TRBJ1-6; TRBD1 was called by the table and not checked on the DNA. TRBV21-1 has pseudogene status. CDR3 length equals 17 residues. In DNA form, the CDR3 reads TGTGCCAGCAGCAGGGTAGGGGGCAGCTCCTATAATTCACCCCTCCACTTT. It is translated as CASSRVGGSSYNSPLHF.

The rearrangement joins TRBV7-9 to TRBJ2-1; perhaps D is TRBD1 or TRBD2 (5 bases each). The CDR3 totals 15 residues. CDR1 SEHNR and CDR2 FQNEAQ come from the germline V gene (reference sequence). The V end lost 4 bases, the J end lost 6 bases, and 16 bases lay between the germline ends. The CDR3 loop is CASSSLRGALNEQFF. CDR3 coding DNA: TGTGCCAGCAGCTCCCTACGGGGCGCACTCAATGAGCAGTTCTTC.

The chain combines TRBV27 with TRBJ2-1; TRBD1 aligns across 8 bases. In germline, CDR1 is MNHEY, CDR2 SMNVEV (reference sequence). The CDR3 loop spans 15 amino acids. J lost 5 bases, V lost 2 bases, and 5 bases had no gene match. This CDR3 reads CASSLKWTGNNEQFF. CDR3 bases: TGTGCCAGCAGTTTAAAGTGGACAGGGAACAATGAGCAGTTCTTC.

The chain joins TRBV11-3 to TRBJ2-7, with a tentative D call TRBD2 (5 bases). Germline V gives CDR1 SGHNT, CDR2 YENEEA. This CDR3 has 13 residues. The germline V and J ends were trimmed by 1 base and 7 bases, with 11 bases remaining between them. The CDR3 sequence is CASSLGLPGEQYF. The CDR3 DNA is TGTGCCAGCAGCTTAGGACTCCCGGGGGAGCAGTACTTC.

V is TRBV6-1 and J is TRBJ2-1, with a weak D call TRBD2 (5 bases). V gave up 8 bases and J gave up 0 bases, with 8 bases separating them. Germline V CDR1 and CDR2: MNHNS, SASEGT. The CDR3 consists of 13 residues. Here the CDR3 DNA reads TGTGCCAGCGAAGCGGACTCCTACAATGAGCAGTTCTTC. Translation: CASEADSYNEQFF.

This clonotype came up a few times. The V call is TRBV27, the J call TRBJ1-2; a weak D match, TRBD1 (5 bases). Germline V CDR1 and CDR2: MNHEY, SMNVEV (reference sequence). The CDR3 is 15 residues long. With 1 base removed from V and 3 bases from J, the gap between germline ends came to 12 bases. CDR3 in DNA: TGTGCCAGCAGTTTATGGGCAGGGAGGGACTATGGCTACACCTTC. This translates into CASSLWAGRDYGYTF.

This clonotype appeared a few times. The V gene is TRBV6-5, the J gene TRBJ2-3; 9 positions agree with TRBD2. Germline V gene data show CDR1 as MNHEY and CDR2 as SVGAGI. This CDR3 region has 16 residues. V shed 4 bases, J shed 0 bases, and the junction held 5 bases outside the gene matches. CDR3 DNA sequence: TGTGCCAGCAGTTCCCGACTAGCGGCTAGCACAGATACGCAGTATTTT. Translated, it gives CASSSRLAASTDTQYF.

This CDR3 is CSARDLGQVPSPLHF. CDR3 in DNA: TGCAGTGCTAGAGATCTTGGACAGGTCCCATCACCCCTCCACTTT. The chain couples TRBV20-1 to TRBJ1-6; 7 bases match TRBD1. Germline CDR1 is DFQATT and CDR2 is SNEGSKA (reference sequence). CDR3 length: 15 amino acids. V shed 0 bases and J 10 bases; nucleotides not matched to a gene: 9.

The chain is built from TRBV6-1 and TRBJ1-4; no clear D gene. Germline-derived CDR1 and CDR2 are MNHNS and SASEGT. This CDR3 is built from 16 residues. The V end was cut by 4 bases, the J end by 3 bases, with 15 bases between. CDR3 bases: TGTGCCAGCAGTGCGGTTTCGGGGATACCTAATGAAAAACTGTTTTTT. This gives the protein CASSAVSGIPNEKLFF.

In this sample, this clonotype turned up a few times. The chain recombines TRBV6-2 or TRBV6-3 with TRBJ1-2; tentative D call: TRBD1 (6 bases). The CDR3 is 15 residues long. In germline, CDR1 is MNHEY, CDR2 SVGEGT. Trimming shortened V by 2 bases and J by 4 bases, and 14 bases separated the two germline ends. The CDR3 bases are TGTGCCAGCAGTTACGGGGGCACAATCGGCTATGGCTACACCTTC. This codes for CASSYGGTIGYGYTF.

V and J are TRBV24-1 and TRBJ1-2; D not resolved. V was clipped by 5 bases and J by 3 bases, with 9 bases between them. The V gene's germline CDR1 is KGHDR and CDR2 SFDVKD. The CDR3 spans 13 residues. This chain's CDR3 is CATSAGHDYGYTF. In nucleotides, the CDR3 is TGTGCCACCAGTGCGGGTCATGACTATGGCTACACCTTC.

The chain uses TRBV11-1 and TRBJ2-1; D call uncertain. The CDR3 length is 13 residues. V gave up 5 bases and J gave up 7 bases, with 12 bases separating them. From germline, CDR1 is SGHAT and CDR2 FQDESV (reference sequence). The CDR3 is CASSPQFGNEQFF. CDR3 coding DNA: TGTGCCAGCAGCCCTCAGTTTGGGAATGAGCAGTTCTTC.

V is TRBV7-9 and J is TRBJ1-2; 7 bases align to TRBD1. The germline V gene encodes CDR1 SEHNR and CDR2 FQNEAQ (reference sequence). V lost 6 bases, J lost 5 bases, and 9 bases stayed unmatched. CDR3 length: 14 residues. CDR3 region: CASSQTDRVYGYTF. CDR3 nucleotides: TGTGCCAGCAGTCAGACCGACAGGGTTTATGGCTACACCTTC.

A single count supports this clonotype. The V and J genes are TRBV7-6 and TRBJ1-1, with D maybe TRBD1 (6 bases). Trimming removed 5 bases from V and 4 bases from J, with 17 bases in between. CDR1 and CDR2 from the germline V gene are SGHVS and FNYEAQ. The CDR3 spans 15 residues. In DNA form, the CDR3 reads TGTGCCAGCAGCGTGGGACACTCGGTGAGCACTGAAGCTTTCTTT. This encodes CASSVGHSVSTEAFF.

The V gene is TRBV5-5, the J gene TRBJ1-2; 11 positions agree with TRBD1. V shed 2 bases and J 12 bases; nucleotides not matched to a gene: 6. CDR3 size: 13 residues. In germline, CDR1 is SGHKS, CDR2 YYEKEE (reference sequence). CDR3 loop: CASSLGQGAVNTF. Here the CDR3 DNA reads TGTGCCAGCAGCTTAGGACAGGGGGCGGTTAACACCTTC.

This CDR3 is CASRRYNEQFF. The CDR3 region has the DNA TGTGCCAGCAGACGCTACAATGAGCAGTTCTTC. The genes are TRBV7-9 and TRBJ2-1, with D uncertain. The CDR3 is 11 residues long. V dropped 6 bases and J dropped 3 bases, with 3 bases sitting between them. Germline V gene data show CDR1 as SEHNR and CDR2 as FQNEAQ (reference sequence). The whole variable domain, filled in from reference TRBV7-9 and TRBJ2-1, reads DTGVSQNPRHKITKRGQNVTFRCDPISEHNRLYWYRQTLGQGPEFLTYFQNEAQLEKSRLLSDRFSAERPKGSFSTLEIQRTEQGDSAMYLCASRRYNEQFFGPGTRLTVL.

CDR3 region: CASSFGQAASNYGYTF. CDR3 DNA sequence: TGTGCCAGCAGCTTCGGCCAGGCCGCCTCCAACTATGGCTACACCTTC. The V and J genes are TRBV7-3 and TRBJ1-2; D is unclear. CDR1 SGHTA and CDR2 FQGTGA come from the germline V gene. V was cut by 3 bases and J by 2 bases, with 16 bases left in between. CDR3 length: 16 amino acids.

In this sample, this clonotype turned up a few times. This CDR3 is CASSLFPRGSSYEQYF. For the CDR3, the DNA is TGTGCCAGCAGCCTATTCCCCCGGGGTTCCTCCTACGAGCAGTACTTC. This chain joins TRBV11-2 and TRBJ2-7; TRBD2 might be the D (5 bases). V shed 5 bases and J shed 0 bases, with 17 bases lying between them. The CDR3 is made up of 16 amino acids. Germline lookup yields CDR1 SGHAT and CDR2 FQNNGV.

This chain uses TRBV27 with TRBJ2-2; TRBD2 agrees at 13 bases. In germline, CDR1 is MNHEY, CDR2 SMNVEV (reference sequence). The CDR3 runs 17 residues. Trimming took 6 bases from V and 5 from J; bases not matched to a gene: 9. This chain's CDR3 is CASREGGLAGDTGELFF. For the CDR3, the DNA is TGTGCCAGCAGGGAGGGAGGACTAGCGGGAGATACCGGGGAGCTGTTTTTT.

The V call is TRBV7-6, the J call TRBJ2-7; D possibly corresponds to TRBD1 (5 bases). The CDR3 sequence is 15 residues long. Trimming pared 1 base from V and 2 bases from J, leaving 12 bases between. Germline V gene sequence: CDR1 SGHVS, CDR2 FNYEAQ. CDR3 nucleotide sequence: TGTGCCAGCAGCTTAGGGCAGGCAGGGACCTACGAGCAGTACTTC. This gives the protein CASSLGQAGTYEQYF.

This clonotype appeared a few times. This chain uses TRBV29-1 with TRBJ1-2; D unresolved. CDR1 is SQVTM and CDR2 is ANQGSEA in the germline V gene. Trimming removed 0 bases at V and 6 bases at J, with 11 bases between. CDR3 length equals 13 residues. CDR3 loop: CSVEDSAGDGYTF. The CDR3, as DNA: TGCAGCGTTGAAGATTCGGCAGGCGATGGCTACACCTTC.

V and J are TRBV24-1 and TRBJ2-3, with 10 nucleotides matching TRBD2. The CDR3 extends over 18 amino acids. The germline gives CDR1 KGHDR, CDR2 SFDVKD. With V trimmed by 5 bases and J by 3 bases, 13 bases remained unmatched. CDR3 loop: CATSGPTSGRVVTDTQYF. The CDR3 DNA sequence: TGTGCCACCAGTGGACCGACGAGCGGGAGGGTAGTAACAGATACGCAGTATTTT.

This chain uses TRBV6-2 or TRBV6-3 with TRBJ1-2, with 10 bases fitting TRBD1. Looked up from germline, CDR1 is MNHEY and CDR2 is SVGEGT. J was trimmed by 8 bases and V by 6 bases; bases with no gene match: 9. The CDR3 loop spans 14 amino acids. The CDR3 loop is CASSWPGQGPGYTF. DNA for the CDR3: TGTGCCAGCAGCTGGCCGGGACAGGGGCCGGGCTACACCTTC.

The DNA for the CDR3 is TGTGCCAGTAGTGAGGCGTACGACTATGGCTACACCTTC. Translation gives CASSEAYDYGYTF. The V call is TRBV19, the J call TRBJ1-2; no clear D gene. The V gene's germline CDR1 is LNHDA and CDR2 SQIVND (reference sequence). There are 13 residues in the CDR3. Trimming stripped 5 bases from V and 3 bases from J, with 10 bases between.

This clonotype has just a few counts. V gene TRBV11-3 combines with J gene TRBJ2-7; TRBD1 agrees at 7 bases. The CDR3 has 16 residues. Germline CDR1 reads SGHNT; CDR2 reads YENEEA. V dropped 5 bases and J dropped 2; count of bases not matched to a gene: 12. CDR3 nucleotides: TGTGCCAGCAGCCCTTCGACAGGGAATAGGGCCTACGAGCAGTACTTC. Its translation is CASSPSTGNRAYEQYF.